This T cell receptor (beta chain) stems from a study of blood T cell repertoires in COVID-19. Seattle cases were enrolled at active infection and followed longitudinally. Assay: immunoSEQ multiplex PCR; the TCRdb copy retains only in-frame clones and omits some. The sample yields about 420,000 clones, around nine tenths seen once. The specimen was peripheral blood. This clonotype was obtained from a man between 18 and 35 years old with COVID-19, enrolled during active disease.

The CDR3, as DNA: TGTGCCAGCAGTCCTCGTGGGACAGAAGCTTTCTTT. Its translation: CASSPRGTEAFF. The chain couples TRBV12-3 or TRBV12-4 to TRBJ1-1; D might be TRBD1 (6 bases). Trimming took off 5 bases at V and 8 bases at J, with 12 bases between the two ends. The CDR3 contains 12 residues.